What follows are 5 T cell receptor beta chains derived from one specimen sequenced in a study of CD8+ T cells in alopecia areata. Reverse transcription of extracted RNA yielded cDNA, which provided the sequencing template. Produced via immunoSEQ multiplex PCR; TCRdb's table is partial and in-frame only. The sample shows over 100,000 clones, none of them appearing just once. The sequenced sample was lesional skin. Receptors originate from a C3H/HeJ mouse with alopecia areata. MHC haplotype: H2-k.

Concerning this clone itself: The listed genes are named as in mouse. The DNA ends 4 residues before the CDR3 does, and the rest of the CDR3 is filled in from the germline J gene. This rearrangement joins TRBV17 to TRBJ1-4; possibly TRBD1 for D (6 bases). The CDR3 is 16 amino acids. The germline V gene encodes CDR1 MNHDT and CDR2 YYDKIL. V was shortened by 0 bases and J by 4 bases, with 12 bases between the two germline ends. The DNA read from the CDR3 is TGTGCTAGCAGTAGAGATCTTGGGACAAACAACGAA. It translates to CASSRDLGTNNE. The CDR3 as a whole reads CASSRDLGTNNERLFF.

Details on this clone: Gene names refer to mouse genes. The CDR3 extends 4 residues past the end of the read, so its final part is completed from the germline J gene. The chain joins TRBV19 to TRBJ1-1; D is ambiguous. CDR1 is FNHDT and CDR2 is SITEND in the germline V gene (reference sequence). This CDR3 contains 13 residues. Between the trimmed V and J ends, which lost 1 base and 4 bases, there was a span of 8 bases. CDR3 region: CASSIRVSTEVFF. Partial CDR3 DNA: TGTGCCAGCAGTATAAGGGTTAGCACA.

This clone was counted only a few times. Gene names and germline match the mouse. The DNA ends 4 residues before the CDR3 does, and the rest of the CDR3 is filled in from the germline J gene. Other nucleotide sequences in the sample specify the same CDR3. The chain uses TRBV13-2 and TRBJ2-7; TRBD2 matches 7 bases. V shed 5 bases, J shed 0 bases, and the junction held 2 bases outside the gene matches. The CDR3 contains 13 residues. Per the germline V gene, CDR1 is NNHNN and CDR2 is SYGAGS (reference sequence). CDR3: CASGGTDSYEQYF. The covered CDR3 bases are TGTGCCAGCGGGGGGACTGACTCCTAT.

Details on this clone: Mouse names are used for the genes. The observed sequence ends 4 residues before the CDR3 terminus, with the missing tail filled in from the germline J gene. The chain employs TRBV1 and TRBJ2-1; possible D gene TRBD2, 6 bases. Looked up from germline, CDR1 is NSQYPW and CDR2 is LRSPGD (reference sequence). Between the trimmed V and J ends, which lost 3 bases and 1 base, there was a span of 10 bases. The CDR3 totals 15 residues. CDR3 bases read: TGCACCTGCAGTGCCGGGACTCTGAACTATGCT. Translated, it gives CTCSAGTLNYA. The CDR3 in its entirety is CTCSAGTLNYAEQFF.

A word on this clone: Gene names denote mouse genes. The CDR3 goes on 4 residues after the read ends, and that part is filled in from the germline J gene. The same CDR3 can be traced to other DNA sequences in this sample. The chain uses TRBV19 and TRBJ2-4; 10 bases fit TRBD2. Germline CDR1 reads FNHDT; CDR2 reads SITEND (reference sequence). The CDR3 spans 13 residues. The CDR3 DNA, read in part, is TGTGCCAGCAGTTCGACTGGGGGGAAC. This codes for CASSSTGGN. The whole CDR3 protein is CASSSTGGNTLYF.